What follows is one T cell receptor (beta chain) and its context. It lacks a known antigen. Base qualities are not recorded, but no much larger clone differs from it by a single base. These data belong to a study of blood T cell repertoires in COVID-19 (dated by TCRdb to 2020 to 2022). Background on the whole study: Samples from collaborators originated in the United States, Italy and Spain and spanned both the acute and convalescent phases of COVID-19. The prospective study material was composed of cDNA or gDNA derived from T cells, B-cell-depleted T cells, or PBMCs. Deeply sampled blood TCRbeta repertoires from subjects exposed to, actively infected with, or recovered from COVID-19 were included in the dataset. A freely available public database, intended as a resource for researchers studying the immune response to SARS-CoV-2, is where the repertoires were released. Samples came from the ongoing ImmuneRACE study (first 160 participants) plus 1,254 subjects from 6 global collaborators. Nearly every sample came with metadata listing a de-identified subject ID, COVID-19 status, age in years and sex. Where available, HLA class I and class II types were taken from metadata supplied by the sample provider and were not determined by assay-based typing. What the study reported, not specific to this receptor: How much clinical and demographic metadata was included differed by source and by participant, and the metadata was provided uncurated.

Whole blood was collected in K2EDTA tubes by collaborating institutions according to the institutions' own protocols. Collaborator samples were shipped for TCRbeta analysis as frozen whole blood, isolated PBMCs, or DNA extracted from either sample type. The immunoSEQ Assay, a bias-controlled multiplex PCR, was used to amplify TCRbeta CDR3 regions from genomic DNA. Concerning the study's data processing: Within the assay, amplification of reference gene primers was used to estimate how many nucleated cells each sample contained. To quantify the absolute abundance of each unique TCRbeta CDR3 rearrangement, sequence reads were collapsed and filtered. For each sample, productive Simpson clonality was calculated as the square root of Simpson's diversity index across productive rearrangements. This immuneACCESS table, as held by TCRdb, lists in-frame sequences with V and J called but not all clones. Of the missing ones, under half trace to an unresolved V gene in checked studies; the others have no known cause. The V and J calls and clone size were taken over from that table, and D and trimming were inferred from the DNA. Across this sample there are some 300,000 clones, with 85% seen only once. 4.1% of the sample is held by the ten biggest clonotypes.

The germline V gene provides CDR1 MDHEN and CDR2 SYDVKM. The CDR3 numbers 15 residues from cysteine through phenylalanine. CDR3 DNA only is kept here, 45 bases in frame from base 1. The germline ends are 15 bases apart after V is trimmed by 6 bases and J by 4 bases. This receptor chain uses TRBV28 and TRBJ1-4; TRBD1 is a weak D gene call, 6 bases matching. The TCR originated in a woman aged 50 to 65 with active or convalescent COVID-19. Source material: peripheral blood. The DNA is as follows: TGTGCCAGCAGATCTGGGGGGGCGGTTAATGAAAAACTGTTTTTT. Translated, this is CASRSGGAVNEKLFF. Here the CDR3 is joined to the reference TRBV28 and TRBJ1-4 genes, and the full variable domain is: DVKVTQSSRYLVKRTGEKVFLECVQDMDHENMFWYRQDPGLGLRLIYFSYDVKMKEKGDIPEGYSVSREKKERFSLILESASTNQTSMYLCASRSGGAVNEKLFFGSGTQLSVL.